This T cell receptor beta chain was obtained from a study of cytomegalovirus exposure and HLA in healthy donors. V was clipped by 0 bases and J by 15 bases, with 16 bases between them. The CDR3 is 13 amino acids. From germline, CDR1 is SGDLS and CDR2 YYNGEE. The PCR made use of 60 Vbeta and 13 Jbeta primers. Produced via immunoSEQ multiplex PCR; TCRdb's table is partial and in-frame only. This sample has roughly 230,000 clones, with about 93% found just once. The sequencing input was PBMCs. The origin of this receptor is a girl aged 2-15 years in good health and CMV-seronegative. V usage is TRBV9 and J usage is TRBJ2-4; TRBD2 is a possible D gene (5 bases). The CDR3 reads CASSVAEGLRVYF. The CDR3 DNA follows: TGTGCCAGCAGCGTAGCTGAGGGTCTAAGGGTGTACTTC.